Below, 30 T cell receptor beta chains from the same sample are listed, as sequenced in a study of cytomegalovirus exposure and HLA in healthy donors. Only in-frame clones appear in the TCRdb table, and some are missing; sequencing was by immunoSEQ multiplex PCR. The sample holds some 85,000 clones, around 96% seen once. Specimen: PBMCs. All receptors come from a woman aged 18-30 years in good health and CMV-seronegative.

This chain uses TRBV14 with TRBJ1-2; unclear D gene. V lost 4 bases and J 8 bases, leaving 11 bases between the germline ends. The germline CDR1 and CDR2 sequences are SGHDN and FVKESK. The CDR3 has 12 residues. Here the CDR3 reads CASSPWLRGYTF. CDR3 in DNA: TGTGCCAGCAGCCCCTGGCTGAGGGGCTACACCTTC.

The chain's CDR3 is CASSYRGMGDEQFF. CDR3 in DNA: TGTGCCAGCAGTTACCGCGGGATGGGGGATGAGCAGTTCTTC. The V and J genes are TRBV6-5 and TRBJ2-1; maybe TRBD2 (6 bases). CDR1 is MNHEY, CDR2 SVGAGI, per germline. The V gene lost 2 bases and the J gene lost 8 bases, with 13 bases spanning the gap. The CDR3 has 14 amino acids.

This sequence joins TRBV19 and TRBJ1-2, with a possible D match to TRBD1 (5 bases). CDR3 length: 14 amino acids. Trimming pared 2 bases from V and 2 bases from J, leaving 9 bases between. The germline V gene encodes CDR1 LNHDA and CDR2 SQIVND (reference sequence). The CDR3 nucleotides are TGTGCCAGTAGTATAATCGGGGGGAACTATGGCTACACCTTC. Amino acids: CASSIIGGNYGYTF. Drawing the rest from reference TRBV19 and TRBJ1-2, the complete variable domain is DGGITQSPKYLFRKEGQNVTLSCEQNLNHDAMYWYRQDPGQGLRLIYYSQIVNDFQKGDIAEGYSVSREKKESFPLTVTSAQKNPTAFYLCASSIIGGNYGYTFGSGTRLTVV.

The V gene is TRBV18, the J gene TRBJ2-1; D is ambiguous. Trimming left V 2 bases short and J 8 bases short, with 4 bases between. Germline CDR1 KGHSH, CDR2 LQKENI. This CDR3 is built from 11 residues. CDR3: CASSPYDEQFF. The CDR3, as DNA: TGTGCCAGCTCACCATATGATGAGCAGTTCTTC. Full variable domain (rest looked up from reference TRBV18 and TRBJ2-1): NAGVMQNPRHLVRRRGQEARLRCSPMKGHSHVYWYRQLPEEGLKFMVYLQKENIIDESGMPKERFSAEFPKEGPSILRIQQVVRGDSAAYFCASSPYDEQFFGPGTRLTVL.

V and J are TRBV7-9 and TRBJ1-1; TRBD1 might be the D (5 bases). The germline V and J ends were trimmed by 4 bases and 2 bases, with 14 bases remaining between them. The CDR3 length is 15 residues. Germline-derived CDR1 and CDR2 are SEHNR and FQNEAQ (reference sequence). The CDR3 coding sequence is TGTGCCAGCAGCTCCGACCAGGGTTTTAACACTGAAGCTTTCTTT. It translates to CASSSDQGFNTEAFF.

The V gene is TRBV27, the J gene TRBJ2-1; the match to TRBD2 covers 13 bases. The germline V gene has CDR1 MNHEY and CDR2 SMNVEV (reference sequence). After removal of 5 bases from V and 5 bases from J, the junction contained 3 bases not matched to a gene. This CDR3 contains 15 residues. The CDR3 nucleotides are TGTGCCAGCAGTAGCGGGACTAGCGGGAACAATGAGCAGTTCTTC. This translates into CASSSGTSGNNEQFF.

The V gene is TRBV5-1, the J gene TRBJ2-1, with D perhaps matching TRBD2 (6 bases). This CDR3 contains 17 residues. V lost 4 bases and J lost 0, with 17 bases in between. Germline lookup yields CDR1 SGHRS and CDR2 YFSETQ. The CDR3 region has the DNA TGCGCCAGCAGCATAGAGGAGGGCTTAGCCTCCTACAATGAGCAGTTCTTC. It translates to CASSIEEGLASYNEQFF. Supplemented by reference TRBV5-1 and TRBJ2-1, the full variable domain reads KAGVTQTPRYLIKTRGQQVTLSCSPISGHRSVSWYQQTPGQGLQFLFEYFSETQRNKGNFPGRFSGRQFSNSRSEMNVSTLELGDSALYLCASSIEEGLASYNEQFFGPGTRLTVL.

The J gene is TRBJ1-5, the V gene TRBV21-1; the table's D call of TRBD1 was not tested on the DNA. TRBV21-1 is a pseudogene segment. The CDR3 totals 16 residues. The DNA for the CDR3 is TGTGCCAGCAGCAAAGTGGACAGGGATCGAGATCAGCCCCAGCATTTT. Translated, it gives CASSKVDRDRDQPQHF.

The chain couples TRBV4-1 to TRBJ2-1; 8 positions match TRBD2. The germline CDR1 and CDR2 sequences are MGHRA and YSYEKL. CDR3 length: 16 residues. V lost 1 base, J lost 5 bases, and 7 bases stayed unmatched. CDR3 coding DNA: TGCGCCAGCAGCCAAGTCGGGCTAGCGGGCGACAATGAGCAGTTCTTC. It is translated as CASSQVGLAGDNEQFF.

V is TRBV10-1 and J is TRBJ1-5; TRBD1 might be the D (6 bases). The germline gives CDR1 WNHNN, CDR2 SYGVQD (reference sequence). CDR3 size: 15 residues. V was shortened by 0 bases and J by 12 bases, with 18 bases between the two germline ends. CDR3 nucleotides: TGCGCCAGCAGTGAGTCGAAGTCCGCCGGGGGGCTCCAGCATTTT. Protein: CASSESKSAGGLQHF.

This clone came up once. The rearrangement links TRBV13 to TRBJ2-2; 7 bases match TRBD1. The CDR3 length is 13 residues. Germline values: CDR1 PRHDT, CDR2 FYEKMQ (reference sequence). The V and J ends lost 5 bases and 6 bases, in that order; junction bases with no gene match: 3. The CDR3 protein is CASSPGTAGELFF. DNA for the CDR3: TGTGCCAGCAGCCCCGGGACAGCCGGGGAGCTGTTTTTT.

The chain has TRBV6-5 and TRBJ2-2; no clear D. In germline, CDR1 is MNHEY, CDR2 SVGAGI. V lost 4 bases and J lost 3, with 12 bases in between. The CDR3 loop spans 15 amino acids. The CDR3 coding sequence is TGTGCCAGCAGTTCGCCGGGTCGCGACACCGGGGAGCTGTTTTTT. Translation gives CASSSPGRDTGELFF.

The chain joins TRBV6-6 to TRBJ1-6, with 8 bases matching TRBD1. The germline CDR1 and CDR2 sequences are MNHNY and SVGAGI (reference sequence). The CDR3 sequence is 16 residues long. V lost 0 bases and J lost 7; bases outside the gene matches: 5. This CDR3 is CASSYSPDRANSPLHF. The CDR3 bases are TGTGCCAGCAGTTACTCCCCGGACAGGGCGAATTCACCCCTCCACTTT.

V is TRBV4-2 and J is TRBJ2-1; D call uncertain. Germline lookup yields CDR1 LGHNA and CDR2 YNFKEQ. The CDR3 consists of 15 residues. V gave up 0 bases and J gave up 5 bases, with 11 bases separating them. DNA for the CDR3: TGTGCCAGCAGCCAAGAAACGCGCACTAACAATGAGCAGTTCTTC. Its translation is CASSQETRTNNEQFF.

The chain combines TRBV19 with TRBJ2-1, with 11 bases aligning to TRBD2. The length of the CDR3 is 17 residues. Germline V CDR1 and CDR2: LNHDA, SQIVND (reference sequence). With V trimmed by 3 bases and J by 3 bases, 7 bases remained unmatched. The CDR3 coding sequence is TGTGCCAGTAGTATTGGCGCTAGCGGGAGGCACTACAATGAGCAGTTCTTC. It translates to CASSIGASGRHYNEQFF.

The chain carries TRBV7-9 and TRBJ1-5, with D perhaps matching TRBD1 (6 bases). This CDR3 comprises 13 residues. Per the germline V gene, CDR1 is SEHNR and CDR2 is FQNEAQ (reference sequence). V lost 11 bases, J lost 6 bases, and 17 bases lay in between. CDR3 protein: CACAGDIGQPQHF. The DNA for the CDR3 is TGTGCCTGCGCTGGGGACATAGGTCAGCCCCAGCATTTT.

This clone was counted once. DNA for the CDR3: TGTGCCAGTAGTATGGAGGCCACGGACACTGAAGCTTTCTTT. Protein: CASSMEATDTEAFF. The gene calls are TRBV19 and TRBJ1-1; D is unclear. Per germline, CDR1 LNHDA and CDR2 SQIVND (reference sequence). V was shortened by 3 bases and J by 3 bases, with 11 bases between the two germline ends. The CDR3 runs to 14 residues.

The chain is built from TRBV6-5 and TRBJ2-1, with D perhaps matching TRBD2 (6 bases). The CDR3 extends over 12 amino acids. V was cut by 5 bases and J by 12 bases, with 14 bases left in between. Germline CDR1 is MNHEY and CDR2 is SVGAGI. The CDR3 here is CASSTQSSGQFF. As DNA, the CDR3 is TGTGCCAGCAGTACCCAGAGTAGCGGGCAGTTCTTC.

V is TRBV7-2 and J is TRBJ2-1; D might be TRBD2 (6 bases). The germline CDR1 and CDR2 sequences are SGHTA and FQGNSA. The CDR3 extends over 14 amino acids. Trimming took off 5 bases at V and 1 base at J, with 9 bases between the two ends. CDR3 DNA: TGTGCCAGCAGCGAGGGGACTTCCTACAATGAGCAGTTCTTC. Translated: CASSEGTSYNEQFF.

V and J are TRBV5-6 and TRBJ1-5; D is undetermined. This CDR3 is built from 14 residues. V was clipped by 0 bases and J by 6 bases, with 10 bases between them. CDR1 is SGHDT and CDR2 is YYEEEE in the germline V gene. The CDR3 here is CASSLGSSSQPQHF. The CDR3 bases are TGTGCCAGCAGCTTGGGTTCTTCTAGTCAGCCCCAGCATTTT.

The chain joins TRBV7-2 to TRBJ1-1; D is ambiguous. The CDR3 is made up of 13 amino acids. Germline CDR1 is SGHTA and CDR2 is FQGNSA. Trimming took off 3 bases at V and 4 bases at J, with 9 bases between the two ends. The CDR3 DNA follows: TGTGCCAGCAGCTTCCAGGCGGGCACTGAAGCTTTCTTT. Its protein is CASSFQAGTEAFF.

This chain connects TRBV27 to TRBJ2-5, with 9 bases matching TRBD2. Per the germline V gene, CDR1 is MNHEY and CDR2 is SMNVEV (reference sequence). After removal of 4 bases from V and 5 bases from J, the junction contained 5 bases not matched to a gene. The CDR3 runs 14 residues. The CDR3 is CASSWGTSRETQYF. The CDR3 DNA reads as TGTGCCAGCAGTTGGGGGACTAGCCGGGAGACCCAGTACTTC.

The rearrangement uses TRBV23-1 and TRBJ2-2, with no clear D. TRBV23-1 is annotated as an ORF whose role is uncertain. The germline V and J ends were trimmed by 0 bases and 5 bases, with 10 bases remaining between them. CDR3 size: 15 residues. As DNA, the CDR3 is TGCGCCAGCAGTCAATCCCTTCAAGCAACCGGGGAGCTGTTTTTT. It specifies CASSQSLQATGELFF.

V and J are TRBV9 and TRBJ1-5; 10 bases agree with TRBD1. The CDR3 spans 17 residues. J gave up 2 bases and V 4 bases, and 9 bases lay outside the gene matches. Germline CDR1 is SGDLS and CDR2 is YYNGEE. CDR3 in amino acids: CASSPGQGGKGNQPQHF. In DNA form, the CDR3 reads TGTGCCAGCAGCCCCGGACAGGGGGGAAAGGGCAATCAGCCCCAGCATTTT.

The chain joins TRBV19 to TRBJ1-2; no clear D. CDR1 and CDR2 (germline): LNHDA, SQIVND (reference sequence). Trimming pared 5 bases from V and 5 bases from J, leaving 18 bases between. The CDR3 is made up of 15 amino acids. The CDR3 DNA reads TGTGCCAGTAGTCCTATGGCTTCGGGGAAGTATGGCTACACCTTC. Its protein is CASSPMASGKYGYTF. Using reference TRBV19 and TRBJ1-2 for the parts outside the CDR3, the full variable domain is DGGITQSPKYLFRKEGQNVTLSCEQNLNHDAMYWYRQDPGQGLRLIYYSQIVNDFQKGDIAEGYSVSREKKESFPLTVTSAQKNPTAFYLCASSPMASGKYGYTFGSGTRLTVV.

The chain has TRBV18 and TRBJ1-1, with 9 bases fitting TRBD1. The length of the CDR3 is 14 residues. Per the germline V gene, CDR1 is KGHSH and CDR2 is LQKENI. The V and J ends lost 3 bases and 6 bases, in that order; junction bases with no gene match: 5. Here the CDR3 reads CASSPFRDRAEAFF. The CDR3 nucleotides are TGTGCCAGCTCACCTTTTCGGGACAGGGCTGAAGCTTTCTTT.

This sequence joins TRBV6-5 and TRBJ2-7, with 7 bases matching TRBD2. Germline V CDR1 and CDR2: MNHEY, SVGAGI. This CDR3 is built from 16 residues. J lost 3 bases, V lost 2 bases, and 10 bases had no gene match. CDR3 loop: CASSYPSLRELYEQYF. CDR3 DNA: TGTGCCAGCAGTTACCCGAGTTTGCGGGAGCTCTACGAGCAGTACTTC.

J is TRBJ1-3 and V is TRBV18, with D maybe TRBD1 (5 bases). CDR1 and CDR2 from the germline V gene are KGHSH and LQKENI. CDR3 length: 14 amino acids. V shed 3 bases and J shed 2 bases, with 8 bases lying between them. The CDR3 region is CASSPGGAGNTIYF. The CDR3 region has the DNA TGTGCCAGCTCACCGGGGGGAGCTGGAAACACCATATATTTT.

The V call is TRBV29-1, the J call TRBJ2-7, with 7 bases fitting TRBD1. Germline V gene data show CDR1 as SQVTM and CDR2 as ANQGSEA. Trimming cost V 6 bases and J 2 bases; bases outside gene matches: 4. The CDR3 spans 12 residues. The CDR3 DNA reads TGCAGCGTCCGGGACAGCGCCTACGAGCAGTACTTC. Its translation is CSVRDSAYEQYF.

This chain links TRBV14 with TRBJ2-2; TRBD1 might be the D (5 bases). Germline assignment: CDR1 SGHDN and CDR2 FVKESK. V lost 2 bases, J lost 6 bases, and 7 bases lay in between. The CDR3 is 13 residues long. The CDR3 reads CASSQQGAGELFF. CDR3 in DNA: TGTGCCAGCAGCCAACAGGGTGCCGGGGAGCTGTTTTTT.